The 20 T cell receptor beta chains reported below all come from one sample, sequenced in a study of T cells after yellow fever vaccination. From the 5' RACE reads, TCRdb called clonotypes with MiXCR, one entry per CDR3 protein. The repertoire consists of about 550,000 distinct CDR3 sequences, with roughly 21% occurring once and the leading ten covering roughly an eighth. Sequences were derived from PBMCs, sampled 15 days after the yellow fever booster vaccination. Receptors originate from a young man who received the YFV17D yellow fever vaccine.

The chain is built from TRBV6-5 and TRBJ2-7; D gene unclear. CDR3 length: 13 amino acids. V was shortened by 6 bases and J by 2 bases, with 11 bases between the two germline ends. Germline CDR1 and CDR2: MNHEY and SVGAGI. CDR3 residues: CASRTRGTYEQYF. The CDR3, as DNA: TGTGCCAGCAGAACAAGAGGAACCTACGAGCAGTACTTC.

This clonotype was seen a few times. This chain links TRBV27 with TRBJ2-1, with TRBD2 as a possible D gene (6 bases). The germline gives CDR1 MNHEY, CDR2 SMNVEV (reference sequence). This CDR3 is built from 17 residues. V was cut by 1 base and J by 5 bases, with 18 bases left in between. CDR3 DNA: TGTGCCAGCAGTTTATTTTTCGGGGGACTTCGGGACAATGAGCAGTTCTTC. Translating gives CASSLFFGGLRDNEQFF.

In its sample, this clonotype was seen many times. The chain combines TRBV28 with TRBJ2-2, with 8 nucleotides matching TRBD2. Germline trimming cut 6 bases from V and 7 bases from J; bases unmatched to any gene: 10. The CDR3 has 15 residues. Germline-derived CDR1 and CDR2 are MDHEN and SYDVKM. CDR3 in amino acids: CASRLSGSGVGELFF. The CDR3 DNA is TGTGCCAGCAGACTGAGCGGGAGTGGGGTCGGGGAGCTGTTTTTT. Filled out from reference TRBV28 and TRBJ2-2, the complete variable domain reads DVKVTQSSRYLVKRTGEKVFLECVQDMDHENMFWYRQDPGLGLRLIYFSYDVKMKEKGDIPEGYSVSREKKERFSLILESASTNQTSMYLCASRLSGSGVGELFFGEGSRLTVL.

V usage is TRBV18 and J usage is TRBJ2-1, with D perhaps matching TRBD2 (6 bases). CDR1 KGHSH and CDR2 LQKENI come from the germline V gene. V was shortened by 4 bases and J by 9 bases, with 19 bases between the two germline ends. The CDR3 contains 15 residues. DNA for the CDR3: TGTGCCAGCTCACAACTGCCGGGAGCTGGGGGTGAGCAGTTCTTC. Translated, it gives CASSQLPGAGGEQFF.

In its sample, this clonotype was seen once. The chain recombines TRBV2 with TRBJ2-3, with D hard to call. V lost 4 bases and J lost 2, with 7 bases in between. The CDR3 totals 13 residues. Germline CDR1 and CDR2: SNHLY and FYNNEI. As DNA, the CDR3 is TGTGCCAGCAGTGCACAGAACACAGATACGCAGTATTTT. Its translation: CASSAQNTDTQYF.

This clonotype was picked up a small number of times. One junction end disagrees with the germline gene, perhaps due to a read error. The chain has TRBV7-2 and TRBJ2-1; 8 bases map to TRBD2. This CDR3 spans 12 amino acids. Germline values: CDR1 SGHTA, CDR2 FQGNSA. The DNA of the CDR3 is TGTGCCAGCAGCTCCTGGCGGGGACTAGAGCCCTTC. It yields the protein CASSSWRGLEPF.

The rearrangement links TRBV12-3 or TRBV12-4 to TRBJ2-7; 10 bases agree with TRBD2. The CDR3 length is 15 residues. V trimming: 4 bases; J trimming: 0 bases; junction bases outside the gene matches: 3. The CDR3 sequence is CASSSLAGLSYEQYF. The CDR3 DNA is TGTGCCAGCAGTTCACTAGCGGGACTCTCCTACGAGCAGTACTTC.

The V and J genes are TRBV7-2 and TRBJ2-5; 11 bases are a match to TRBD1. The CDR3 consists of 15 residues. Germline CDR1 and CDR2: SGHTA and FQGNSA. V shed 5 bases, J shed 6 bases, and the junction held 8 bases outside the gene matches. CDR3 DNA sequence: TGTGCCAGCAGCAACCGAGGACAGGGGGCGAAGACCCAGTACTTC. Protein product: CASSNRGQGAKTQYF.

This clonotype was recorded a few times. V and J are TRBV20-1 and TRBJ2-1; 7 positions match TRBD1. Looked up from germline, CDR1 is DFQATT and CDR2 is SNEGSKA (reference sequence). Trimming removed 0 bases from V and 6 bases from J; junction bases left unmatched: 5. There are 14 residues in the CDR3. In DNA form, the CDR3 reads TGCAGTGCTAGAGATTTAGACAGGGTCAATGAGCAGTTCTTC. Translated, it gives CSARDLDRVNEQFF.

The sample holds many counts of this clonotype. The chain uses TRBV27 and TRBJ2-6; D is undetermined. The CDR3 loop spans 14 amino acids. Germline CDR1 MNHEY, CDR2 SMNVEV (reference sequence). Trimming left V 6 bases short and J 5 bases short, with 11 bases between. The CDR3 region is CASSRDYWANVLTF. Written as DNA, the CDR3 is TGTGCCAGCAGCCGAGATTATTGGGCCAACGTCCTGACTTTC.

This clonotype appeared a few times. Mismatch with germline at one junction end may stem from a read error. This chain uses TRBV7-7 with TRBJ2-3, with D possibly matching TRBD2 (6 bases). The CDR3 totals 15 residues. In germline, CDR1 is SSHAT, CDR2 FNYEAQ (reference sequence). The CDR3 here is CASSPSGVRTDTQYF. The CDR3 DNA sequence: TGTGCTAGCAGCCCCTCGGGGGTGAGGACAGATACGCAGTATTTT.

In this sample, this clonotype turned up a few times. This chain uses TRBV7-9 with TRBJ2-1; D might be TRBD2 (6 bases). This CDR3 is 14 amino acids long. Germline CDR1 and CDR2: SEHNR and FQNEAQ (reference sequence). The ends were cut back, 1 base at V and 3 bases at J, with 7 bases in the middle. CDR3 loop: CASSLDGGYNEQFF. In nucleotides, the CDR3 is TGTGCCAGCAGCTTAGACGGGGGCTACAATGAGCAGTTCTTC. Together with reference TRBV7-9 and TRBJ2-1, the CDR3 gives the full variable domain: DTGVSQNPRHKITKRGQNVTFRCDPISEHNRLYWYRQTLGQGPEFLTYFQNEAQLEKSRLLSDRFSAERPKGSFSTLEIQRTEQGDSAMYLCASSLDGGYNEQFFGPGTRLTVL.

The V call is TRBV5-1, the J call TRBJ2-5; D remains ambiguous. CDR3 size: 16 residues. V lost 4 bases to trimming and J lost 5 bases, with 21 bases between them. Germline loops: CDR1 SGHRS, CDR2 YFSETQ. DNA of the CDR3: TGCGCCAGCAGCCAGGCGGCTAAGGGTTTGGGGGAGACCCAGTACTTC. It specifies CASSQAAKGLGETQYF.

The chain has TRBV6-1 and TRBJ1-2; D ambiguous. Trimming shortened V by 5 bases and J by 2 bases, and 9 bases separated the two germline ends. There are 13 residues in the CDR3. Germline V gene data show CDR1 as MNHNS and CDR2 as SASEGT. The CDR3 DNA reads TGTGCCAGCAGTCCCGATCACAACTATGGCTACACCTTC. This gives the protein CASSPDHNYGYTF.

The genes are TRBV6-2 or TRBV6-3 and TRBJ2-5; D is possibly TRBD2 (5 bases). V was trimmed by 2 bases and J by 1 base, leaving 11 bases between them. Germline assignment: CDR1 MNHEY and CDR2 SVGEGT. This CDR3 spans 15 amino acids. CDR3 loop: CASSYGSGIQETQYF. Written as DNA, the CDR3 is TGTGCCAGCAGTTACGGGTCGGGGATCCAAGAGACCCAGTACTTC.

This clonotype has just a few counts. This rearrangement joins TRBV6-2 or TRBV6-3 to TRBJ2-3; no firm D call. V lost 1 base to trimming and J lost 0 bases, with 2 bases between them. This CDR3 is built from 13 residues. The germline gives CDR1 MNHEY, CDR2 SVGEGT. CDR3 amino acids: CASSYWSTDTQYF. The CDR3 bases are TGTGCCAGCAGTTACTGGAGCACAGATACGCAGTATTTT.

This chain uses TRBV20-1 with TRBJ1-3; D unclear. V was trimmed by 3 bases and J by 4 bases, leaving 13 bases between them. The CDR3 loop spans 14 amino acids. Germline V gives CDR1 DFQATT, CDR2 SNEGSKA (reference sequence). The CDR3 spells CSASRLAPGNTIYF. In nucleotides, the CDR3 is TGCAGTGCTAGTCGTCTTGCCCCCGGAAACACCATATATTTT.

This sequence joins TRBV25-1 and TRBJ2-7; D unresolved. Germline V gene sequence: CDR1 MGHDK, CDR2 SYGVNS. With 4 bases removed from V and 2 bases from J, the gap between germline ends came to 6 bases. The CDR3 is 12 residues long. The CDR3 DNA reads TGTGCCAGCAGTGGCCACCCCTACGAGCAGTACTTC. It translates to CASSGHPYEQYF.

The V gene is TRBV10-2, the J gene TRBJ2-2; perhaps TRBD2 as D (7 bases). Germline V gene data show CDR1 as WSHSY and CDR2 as SAAADI. Trimming removed 10 bases at V and 8 bases at J, with 23 bases between. The CDR3 runs 15 residues. This CDR3 reads CATRLNGGRGGELFF. For the CDR3, the DNA is TGCGCCACCAGGTTGAACGGGGGGCGCGGTGGGGAGCTGTTTTTT.

This clonotype was observed a handful of times. The genes are TRBV20-1 and TRBJ2-4, with 7 positions matching TRBD1. The CDR3 runs 13 residues. From germline, CDR1 is DFQATT and CDR2 SNEGSKA (reference sequence). V lost 8 bases to trimming and J lost 9 bases; unmatched junction nucleotides: 13. The CDR3 DNA sequence: TGCAGTACTGTTGAGGGGGCTTTAGGCATTCAGTACTTC. Its translation: CSTVEGALGIQYF.